This T cell receptor beta chain originates from a study of early T cells in non-severe SARS-CoV-2 infection. MiXCR was run by TCRdb on the 5' RACE reads, yielding one entry per CDR3 protein. The table has 65,000 to 85,000 distinct CDR3 sequences, around 10% seen once. In its sample, this clonotype was seen many times. V was trimmed by 6 bases and J by 6 bases, leaving 21 bases between them. Germline lookup yields CDR1 DFQATT and CDR2 SNEGSKA (reference sequence). The CDR3 spans 14 residues. V usage is TRBV20-1 and J usage is TRBJ2-7, with D perhaps TRBD1 or TRBD2 (6 bases each). The sequence was obtained from an adult who was a healthcare worker with PCR-confirmed SARS-CoV-2 infection or an uninfected control (not recorded which). Sequencing was done on a sample of whole blood. CDR3: CSARAGTGLSEQYF. CDR3 sequence (DNA): TGCAGTGCACGCGCGGGAACAGGGTTGAGCGAGCAGTACTTC.